This TCR beta chain was recovered during a study of human T cells and chemical hapten exposure. Worth noting for this clonotype: One junction end does not reproduce the germline sequence, and a read error may be involved.

TCRdb re-derived calls from the 5' RACE reads in MiXCR, one entry per CDR3 protein. This repertoire shows over 70,000 distinct CDR3 sequences, about a sixth found once; its top ten account for 6.8%. Extraction yielded total RNA from whole blood (unfractionated). Germline CDR1 and CDR2: MDHEN and SYDVKM. This CDR3 spans 11 amino acids. V usage is TRBV28 and J usage is TRBJ1-2, with D unclear. The receptor was derived from a female donor in good health. In DNA, the CDR3 is TGTGACAGCACTGAAAACTATGGCTACACCTTC. It yields the protein CDSTENYGYTF.